Listed below are T cell receptor beta chains from one sample, sequenced in a study of blood T cell repertoires in COVID-19. TCRdb's table, derived via immunoSEQ multiplex PCR, lists solely in-frame clones and lacks some. The top ten clones hold 5% to 6% of a sample with over 200,000 clones, around four fifths of them seen once. Sample: peripheral blood. These receptors were collected from a man at least 80 years old with acute or convalescent COVID-19. The CDR3 runs from the conserved cysteine through the conserved F or W. A D gene is named only where the DNA matches it firmly. Clone size appears in some rows only: once, few, many, or a class for an expanded clone.

j_gene | abundance | d_gene | v_gene | CDR3aa | CDR3nt
TRBJ2-4 | - | TRBD1 | TRBV18 | CASSPTGTDIQYF | TGTGCCAGCTCACCGACAGGGACGGACATTCAGTACTTC
TRBJ2-5 | - | - | TRBV7-9 | CASSPLGLSLGTQYF | TGTGCCAGCAGCCCTCTAGGACTTAGTTTAGGGACCCAGTACTTC
TRBJ1-4 | - | TRBD1 | TRBV5-4 | CASSLRTGGTNEKLFF | TGTGCCAGCAGCTTGAGGACAGGGGGGACTAATGAAAAACTGTTTTTT
TRBJ1-2 | - | - | TRBV24-1 | CATSDFTDYGYTF | TGTGCCACCAGTGATTTCACGGACTATGGCTACACCTTC
TRBJ1-5 | - | TRBD1 | TRBV19 | CASSALTLDRDNQPQHF | TGTGCCAGTAGTGCCCTCACCCTGGACAGGGACAATCAGCCCCAGCATTTT
TRBJ2-1 | - | TRBD2 | TRBV7-9 | CASSPGLAGGPNNEQFF | TGTGCCAGCAGCCCGGGACTAGCGGGAGGGCCAAACAATGAGCAGTTCTTC
TRBJ2-5 | - | - | TRBV7-9 | CASSAAAPFQETQYF | TGTGCCAGCAGCGCCGCGGCTCCGTTCCAAGAGACCCAGTACTTC
TRBJ2-5 | once | - | TRBV2 | CASSQAGETQYF | TGTGCCAGCAGTCAGGCAGGAGAGACCCAGTACTTC
TRBJ2-2 | - | TRBD1 | TRBV27 | CASNPQGAAGELFF | TGTGCCAGCAATCCCCAGGGGGCCGCCGGGGAGCTGTTTTTT
TRBJ2-2 | - | - | TRBV18 | CASSPVAAHTGELFF | TGTGCCAGCTCACCAGTAGCGGCCCACACCGGGGAGCTGTTTTTT
TRBJ1-4 | - | - | TRBV7-9 | CASSLVGTTGKLFF | TGTGCCAGCAGCTTAGTTGGGACAACAGGGAAACTGTTTTTT
TRBJ2-5 | - | - | TRBV7-6 | CASSLAGRGPRTQYF | TGTGCCAGCAGCTTGGCCGGGAGGGGGCCAAGGACCCAGTACTTC
TRBJ1-6 | - | TRBD1 | TRBV2 | CASSYHPGQHNSPLHF | TGTGCCAGCAGCTATCATCCGGGACAGCATAATTCACCCCTCCACTTT
TRBJ2-3 | - | TRBD2 | TRBV6-4 | CASSRDSGGASTDTQYF | TGTGCCAGCAGTAGGGATAGCGGGGGCGCTAGCACAGATACGCAGTATTTT
TRBJ1-1 | - | - | TRBV3-1/TRBV3-2 | CASSQNSMNTEAFF | TGTGCCAGCAGCCAAAACAGTATGAACACTGAAGCTTTCTTT
TRBJ1-4 | - | - | TRBV19 | CASPGTLEANEKLFF | TGTGCCAGTCCTGGGACATTAGAAGCTAATGAAAAACTGTTTTTT
TRBJ1-5 | - | - | TRBV28 | CASSLPPGVQGQPQHF | TGTGCCAGCAGTCTCCCTCCAGGGGTTCAAGGTCAGCCCCAGCATTTT
TRBJ2-7 | - | - | TRBV6-2/TRBV6-3 | CASSYPLGSGNGDEQYF | TGTGCCAGCAGTTACCCACTCGGTAGCGGAAATGGGGACGAGCAGTACTTC
TRBJ2-4 | - | - | TRBV27 | CASSPLTGAKNIQYF | TGTGCCAGCAGTCCCTTGACAGGAGCCAAAAACATTCAGTACTTC
TRBJ2-5 | - | TRBD1 | TRBV18 | CASSRTGGARETQYF | TGTGCCAGCTCACGTACAGGGGGCGCCCGGGAGACCCAGTACTTC
TRBJ2-3 | - | - | TRBV10-1 | CASSGDRTADTQYF | TGCGCCAGCAGCGGAGATCGAACGGCAGATACGCAGTATTTT
TRBJ2-5 | few | TRBD1 | TRBV9 | CASSVGEGQGFETQYF | TGTGCCAGCAGCGTAGGTGAGGGACAGGGGTTCGAGACCCAGTACTTC
TRBJ1-1 | - | - | TRBV28 | CASSFQVTEAFF | TGTGCCAGCAGTTTCCAGGTCACTGAAGCTTTCTTT
TRBJ1-5 | - | - | TRBV7-5 | CARSLQGGQPQHF | TGTGCCAGAAGCCTTCAGGGCGGTCAGCCCCAGCATTTT
TRBJ1-1 | - | - | TRBV20-1 | CSASDPGGTEAFF | TGCAGTGCTAGTGATCCGGGGGGCACTGAAGCTTTCTTT
TRBJ2-7 | once | TRBD2 | TRBV24-1 | CATSDRTSGTYEQYF | TGTGCCACCAGTGACCGGACTAGCGGGACCTACGAGCAGTACTTC
TRBJ2-1 | - | - | TRBV27 | CASSLQTGYNEQFF | TGTGCCAGCAGTTTACAAACAGGGTACAATGAGCAGTTCTTC
TRBJ2-7 | - | TRBD2 | TRBV28 | CASSSPAGQAYEQYF | TGTGCCAGCAGCTCCCCAGCGGGGCAAGCCTACGAGCAGTACTTC
TRBJ1-2 | - | TRBD1 | TRBV7-2 | CASSFRDRGEYTF | TGTGCCAGCAGCTTCCGGGACAGGGGTGAATACACCTTC
TRBJ2-5 | - | TRBD2 | TRBV15 | CATSRGGSETQYF | TGTGCCACCAGCCGGGGGGGATCCGAGACCCAGTACTTC
TRBJ2-1 | - | - | TRBV14 | CASSRQVPEQFF | TGTGCCAGCAGTCGACAGGTACCTGAGCAGTTCTTC
TRBJ2-1 | - | TRBD2 | TRBV7-3 | CASSQTSGSWDEQFF | TGTGCCAGCAGCCAGACTAGCGGGAGCTGGGATGAGCAGTTCTTC
TRBJ1-1 | - | TRBD1 | TRBV6-6 | CASSRAGQGVAGNTEAFF | TGTGCCAGCAGTCGAGCTGGACAGGGAGTGGCGGGGAACACTGAAGCTTTCTTT
TRBJ2-1 | once | TRBD1 | TRBV6-2/TRBV6-3 | CASSPRGDRIYNEQFF | TGTGCCAGCAGTCCAAGAGGGGACAGGATTTACAATGAGCAGTTCTTC
TRBJ2-1 | - | TRBD1 | TRBV12-3/TRBV12-4 | CASSLRQGTKLF | TGTGCCAGCAGCCTTAGACAGGGTACGAAACTCTTC
TRBJ2-4 | once | TRBD1 | TRBV5-4 | CASSSRDSIAKNIQYF | TGTGCCAGCAGTTCCCGGGACAGTATAGCCAAAAACATTCAGTACTTC
TRBJ1-3 | few | - | TRBV5-4 | CASSLGMGLSGNTIYF | TGTGCCAGCAGCTTGGGTATGGGGCTCTCTGGAAACACCATATATTTT
TRBJ2-6 | - | TRBD1 | TRBV6-4 | CASSEQGALGANVLTF | TGTGCCAGCAGTGAACAGGGGGCGCTTGGGGCCAACGTCCTGACTTTC
TRBJ1-2 | - | TRBD1 | TRBV30 | CAWSVTTGDYGYTF | TGTGCCTGGAGTGTAACAACAGGGGACTATGGCTACACCTTC
TRBJ1-1 | - | - | TRBV21-1 | CASSPRGGMPNTEAFF | TGTGCCAGCAGCCCCAGAGGGGGAATGCCGAACACTGAAGCTTTCTTT
TRBJ2-7 | once | TRBD2 | TRBV5-1 | CASSFREGGAEQYF | TGCGCCAGCAGCTTTAGGGAGGGAGGCGCCGAGCAGTACTTC
TRBJ1-3 | - | - | TRBV5-1 | CASSVTGWSSGNTIYF | TGCGCCAGCAGCGTGACAGGCTGGAGCTCTGGAAACACCATATATTTT
TRBJ1-6 | - | - | TRBV7-9 | CASSLGSANNSPLHF | TGTGCCAGCAGCTTAGGTAGCGCCAATAATTCACCCCTCCACTTT
TRBJ1-2 | - | TRBD1 | TRBV9 | CASSEGQGYGYTF | TGTGCCAGCAGCGAAGGACAGGGCTATGGCTACACCTTC
TRBJ2-3 | - | TRBD2 | TRBV6-6 | CASSRSSWTSGGSTDTQYF | TGTGCCAGCAGTCGATCAAGCTGGACTAGCGGGGGGTCCACAGATACGCAGTATTTT
TRBJ2-3 | - | TRBD2 | TRBV18 | CASSPTSGGLRNTQYF | TGTGCCAGCTCACCCACTAGCGGGGGCCTCCGGAATACGCAGTATTTT
TRBJ1-5 | - | - | TRBV6-6 | CASSPRGAAHDSNQPQHF | TGTGCCAGCAGTCCACGGGGAGCAGCCCATGATAGCAATCAGCCCCAGCATTTT
TRBJ1-1 | - | TRBD1 | TRBV2 | CASSRQGNTEAFF | TGTGCCAGCAGCAGACAGGGGAACACTGAAGCTTTCTTT
TRBJ1-2 | - | TRBD1 | TRBV5-4 | CASSETGAPGYTF | TGTGCCAGCAGCGAGACAGGGGCTCCTGGCTACACCTTC